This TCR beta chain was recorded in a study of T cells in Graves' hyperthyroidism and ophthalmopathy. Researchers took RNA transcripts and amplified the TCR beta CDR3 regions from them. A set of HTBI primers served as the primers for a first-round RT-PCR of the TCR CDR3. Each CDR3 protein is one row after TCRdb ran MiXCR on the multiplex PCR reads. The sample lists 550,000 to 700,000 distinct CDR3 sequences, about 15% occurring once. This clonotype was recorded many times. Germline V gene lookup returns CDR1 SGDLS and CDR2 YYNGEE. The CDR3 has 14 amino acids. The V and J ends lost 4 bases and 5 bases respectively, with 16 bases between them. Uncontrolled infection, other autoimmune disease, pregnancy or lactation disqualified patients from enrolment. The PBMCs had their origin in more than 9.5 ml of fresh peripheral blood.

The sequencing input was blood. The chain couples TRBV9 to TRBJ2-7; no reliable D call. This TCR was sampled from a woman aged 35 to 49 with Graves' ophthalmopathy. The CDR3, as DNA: TGTGCCAGCAGCCTCAAAGGGTCCGTGGACGAGCAGTACTTC. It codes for CASSLKGSVDEQYF.